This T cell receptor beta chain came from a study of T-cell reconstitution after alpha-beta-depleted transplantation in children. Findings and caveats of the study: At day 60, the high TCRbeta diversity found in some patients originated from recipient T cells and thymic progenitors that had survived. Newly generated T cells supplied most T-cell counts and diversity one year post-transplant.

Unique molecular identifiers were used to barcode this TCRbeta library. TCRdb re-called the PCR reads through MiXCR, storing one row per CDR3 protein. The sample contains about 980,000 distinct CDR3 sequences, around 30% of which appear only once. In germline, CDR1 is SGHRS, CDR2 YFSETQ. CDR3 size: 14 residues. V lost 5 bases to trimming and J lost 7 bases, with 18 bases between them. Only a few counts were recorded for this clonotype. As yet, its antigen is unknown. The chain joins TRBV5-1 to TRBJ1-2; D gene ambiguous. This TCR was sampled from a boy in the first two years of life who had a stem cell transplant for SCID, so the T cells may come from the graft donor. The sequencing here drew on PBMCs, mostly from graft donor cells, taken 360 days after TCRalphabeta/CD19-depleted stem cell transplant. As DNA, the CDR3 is TGCGCCAGCAGGTATGCAGAATCCCGCCCTGGCTACACCTTC. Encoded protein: CASRYAESRPGYTF.